These 30 T cell receptor beta chains were all obtained from the same sample, sequenced in a study of regulatory T cells in long-lasting Graves disease. Researchers made TCR beta libraries by using iRepertoire HTBI primers and running Arm-PCR on CDR3 regions. From the multiplex PCR reads, TCRdb called clonotypes with MiXCR, one entry per CDR3 protein. The data contain fewer than 350,000 distinct CDR3 sequences, roughly 18% of them seen just once; the ten biggest clones take up 38%. Time point described: newly diagnosed GD, antithyroid drugs for less than 3 months. Making the TCR library involved RNA that had been extracted from PBMCs. Sequenced here: peripheral blood mononuclear cells (PBMCs), sampled at new diagnosis, from a patient treated with antithyroid drugs. The receptors were sampled from a female donor with Graves disease.

This chain links TRBV29-1 with TRBJ2-1, with TRBD2 matching 9 bases. The CDR3 totals 16 residues. V shed 4 bases, J shed 6 bases, and the junction held 13 bases outside the gene matches. Per germline, CDR1 SQVTM and CDR2 ANQGSEA. The CDR3 spells CSVVYGGRASSNEQFF. The CDR3 DNA reads as TGCAGCGTTGTGTACGGCGGGAGGGCGTCGTCCAATGAGCAGTTCTTC.

This clonotype was counted at least ten times. This sequence joins TRBV15 and TRBJ2-2; D possibly corresponds to TRBD1 (6 bases). The length of the CDR3 is 16 residues. The V gene lost 2 bases and the J gene lost 2 bases, with 12 bases spanning the gap. In germline, CDR1 is LNHNV, CDR2 YYDKDF (reference sequence). CDR3 sequence: CATSRPGAYNTGELFF. DNA of the CDR3: TGTGCCACCAGCAGACCAGGGGCATACAACACCGGGGAGCTGTTTTTT.

The rearrangement uses TRBV10-3 and TRBJ2-6; TRBD2 matches at 7 bases. CDR1 is ENHRY and CDR2 is SYGVKD in the germline V gene. The V and J ends lost 11 bases and 4 bases, in that order; junction bases with no gene match: 17. CDR3 size: 17 residues. The CDR3 region is CASAGAAGPAGANVLTF. CDR3 nucleotides: TGTGCCTCCGCCGGGGCAGCGGGACCTGCCGGGGCCAACGTCCTGACTTTC.

This clonotype came up many times. The V and J genes are TRBV30 and TRBJ1-4, with D hard to call. Germline CDR1 is GTSNPN and CDR2 is SVGIG (reference sequence). CDR3 size: 11 residues. Deletions cut 2 bases from V and 7 bases from J, with 5 bases between. CDR3 amino acids: CAWSSTEKLFF. CDR3 sequence (DNA): TGTGCCTGGAGTAGCACTGAAAAACTGTTTTTT.

As to this clonotype: This could be a read error, since a much larger clone is one nucleotide away. This sequence joins TRBV28 and TRBJ2-1; 7 bases agree with TRBD2. The CDR3 consists of 15 residues. Germline V lookup: CDR1 MDHEN, CDR2 SYDVKM. CDR3 nucleotide sequence: TGTGCCAGCAGCGTGGGGGGAGGGCCGGGATATGAGCAGTCCTTC. This sequence encodes CASSVGGGPGYEQSF.

This clonotype was counted between two and nine times. This chain uses TRBV20-1 with TRBJ2-7; tentative D call: TRBD1 (5 bases). The V gene lost 1 base and the J gene lost 0 bases, with 13 bases spanning the gap. CDR3 length: 15 amino acids. Germline CDR1 reads DFQATT; CDR2 reads SNEGSKA (reference sequence). CDR3 amino acids: CSARGPLDTSYEQYF. The CDR3 DNA reads TGCAGTGCTAGAGGACCCTTGGACACCTCCTACGAGCAGTACTTC.

The chain carries TRBV18 and TRBJ2-7; the match to TRBD1 covers 7 bases. CDR3 size: 17 residues. The germline CDR1 and CDR2 sequences are KGHSH and LQKENI. Trimming at V came to 2 bases and at J to 4 bases, leaving 14 bases not matched to a gene. The CDR3 coding sequence is TGTGCCAGCTCACCAAACAATCCTGGACAGGAATGGTACGAGCAGTACTTC. Translated, it gives CASSPNNPGQEWYEQYF.

This clonotype was counted many times. The chain carries TRBV6-1 and TRBJ1-6, with TRBD1 matching 9 bases. Germline trimming cut 2 bases from V and 7 bases from J; bases unmatched to any gene: 6. The CDR3 covers 16 residues. Per the germline V gene, CDR1 is MNHNS and CDR2 is SASEGT. In DNA, the CDR3 is TGTGCCAGCAGTGAAAGGAATGGACAGGGGAATTCACCCCTCCACTTT. Translated, it gives CASSERNGQGNSPLHF.

Worth noting for this clonotype: Being one base from a much bigger clone, this may be a read error. Since no conserved phenylalanine or tryptophan closes the CDR3, a read error is the likely cause. The chain has TRBV20-1 and TRBJ2-3; TRBD2 matches at 7 bases. V was clipped by 5 bases and J by 7 bases; unmatched bases: 9. CDR1 is DFQATT, CDR2 SNEGSKA, per germline (reference sequence). The CDR3 is 13 amino acids. The CDR3 DNA follows: TGCAGTGCTGCCGGGGGGAGCGGACATACGCAGTATGTT. This translates into CSAAGGSGHTQYV.

This clonotype was counted at least ten times. The rearrangement uses TRBV7-2 and TRBJ2-5; D remains ambiguous. With 0 bases removed from V and 5 bases from J, the gap between germline ends came to 7 bases. Germline V gives CDR1 SGHTA, CDR2 FQGNSA. The length of the CDR3 is 13 residues. The CDR3 here is CASSLAEGETQYF. CDR3 in DNA: TGTGCCAGCAGCTTAGCCGAAGGGGAGACCCAGTACTTC. Supplemented by reference TRBV7-2 and TRBJ2-5, the full variable domain reads GAGVSQSPSNKVTEKGKDVELRCDPISGHTALYWYRQSLGQGLEFLIYFQGNSAPDKSGLPSDRFSAERTGGSVSTLTIQRTQQEDSAVYLCASSLAEGETQYFGPGTRLLVL.

This clonotype has ten or more counts. The chain is built from TRBV3-1 and TRBJ2-5; 8 nucleotides line up with TRBD2. The germline CDR1 and CDR2 sequences are LGHDT and YNNKEL (reference sequence). Losses at the gene ends were 7 bases for V and 0 bases for J; bases not matched to a gene: 10. CDR3 size: 16 residues. The CDR3 sequence is CASNARQRGYQETQYF. For the CDR3, the DNA is TGTGCCAGCAACGCCCGACAGCGGGGGTACCAAGAGACCCAGTACTTC.

This clonotype was observed a handful of times. This sequence joins TRBV15 and TRBJ2-2, with TRBD2 matching 9 bases. The germline V gene has CDR1 LNHNV and CDR2 YYDKDF (reference sequence). With 0 bases clipped from V and 4 bases from J, the junction kept 12 bases outside the gene matches. CDR3 length: 19 amino acids. The CDR3 is CATSRDRDSGSRRTGELFF. DNA of the CDR3: TGTGCCACCAGCAGAGATCGGGATAGCGGGAGCCGGCGCACCGGGGAGCTGTTTTTT.

On this clonotype: This may come from a read error, since a much larger clone is one base off. The chain combines TRBV9 with TRBJ2-1; D remains unclear. V lost 7 bases and J lost 10, with 15 bases in between. CDR3 length: 12 residues. Looked up from germline, CDR1 is SGDLS and CDR2 is YYNGEE. CDR3 amino acids: CASGADYGEQFF. CDR3 nucleotides: TGTGCCAGCGGCGCGGATTATGGGGAGCAGTTCTTC.

This clonotype occurred many times. The chain recombines TRBV5-1 with TRBJ1-1, with D unresolved. V lost 2 bases and J 3 bases, leaving 23 bases between the germline ends. This CDR3 comprises 18 residues. The germline gives CDR1 SGHRS, CDR2 YFSETQ. The CDR3 DNA follows: TGCGCCAGCAGCTTTCGACGGGCTGCTATCCGCTTGGACACTGAAGCTTTCTTT. Translating it yields CASSFRRAAIRLDTEAFF.

A note on this clonotype: The conserved phenylalanine or tryptophan is not found at the CDR3 terminus, so this likely reflects a read error. This chain connects TRBV28 to TRBJ2-7; unclear D gene. V was cut by 6 bases and J by 6 bases, with 15 bases left in between. The CDR3 consists of 13 residues. Germline CDR1 is MDHEN and CDR2 is SYDVKM. CDR3 residues: CASSFPGQSEQYL. For the CDR3, the DNA is TGTGCCAGCAGCTTCCCAGGTCAAAGCGAGCAGTACCTC.

The genes are TRBV9 and TRBJ1-1; 7 bases are a match to TRBD1. Germline V gene sequence: CDR1 SGDLS, CDR2 YYNGEE. The CDR3 loop spans 16 amino acids. CDR3 loop: CSHSSGTESSGTEAFF. CDR3 DNA sequence: TGTTCGCATAGTTCGGGGACAGAGAGTAGCGGCACTGAAGCTTTCTTT.

This clonotype was picked up many times. The chain is built from TRBV3-1 and TRBJ1-2; D perhaps matches TRBD1 (6 bases). Trimming took off 1 base at V and 7 bases at J, with 16 bases between the two ends. CDR1 LGHDT and CDR2 YNNKEL come from the germline V gene (reference sequence). The CDR3 consists of 15 residues. CDR3 in amino acids: CASSQAGGGAFGYTF. The CDR3 region has the DNA TGTGCCAGCAGCCAAGCTGGTGGGGGCGCGTTTGGCTACACCTTC.

The table lists this clonotype with a few counts. This rearrangement joins TRBV5-4 to TRBJ1-6, with D unclear. The CDR3 contains 13 residues. Germline V gene sequence: CDR1 SGHNT, CDR2 YYREEE (reference sequence). Trimming took off 0 bases at V and 18 bases at J, with 16 bases between the two ends. CDR3 bases: TGTGCCAGCAGCTTGGGGGAGGACGGGAGAAACCACTTT. Translated: CASSLGEDGRNHF. Supplemented by reference TRBV5-4 and TRBJ1-6, the full variable domain reads ETGVTQSPTHLIKTRGQQVTLRCSSQSGHNTVSWYQQALGQGPQFIFQYYREEENGRGNFPPRFSGLQFPNYSSELNVNALELDDSALYLCASSLGEDGRNHFGNGTRLTVT.

With respect to this clonotype: The CDR3 end shows no conserved phenylalanine or tryptophan, and so a read error is likely. The chain uses TRBV3-1 and TRBJ2-1; D is unclear. V lost 1 base and J 9 bases, leaving 4 bases between the germline ends. The CDR3 runs to 11 residues. Germline V gene sequence: CDR1 LGHDT, CDR2 YNNKEL (reference sequence). The CDR3 sequence is CASSQASEQFS. DNA for the CDR3: TGTGCCAGCAGCCAAGCCTCTGAGCAGTTCTCC.

At least ten counts were recorded for this clonotype. V gene TRBV28 combines with J gene TRBJ2-1; 13 bases match TRBD2. The CDR3 contains 14 residues. Trimming took 8 bases from V and 4 from J; bases not matched to a gene: 2. Germline V gene sequence: CDR1 MDHEN, CDR2 SYDVKM. DNA for the CDR3: TGTGCCAGCGTGGGACTAGCGGGATACAATGAGCAGTTCTTC. It yields the protein CASVGLAGYNEQFF.

In this sample, this clonotype turned up many times. This chain uses TRBV24-1 with TRBJ1-1; D unresolved. Germline V CDR1 and CDR2: KGHDR, SFDVKD. V lost 7 bases and J lost 0, with 14 bases in between. The CDR3 length is 15 residues. CDR3 bases: TGTGCCACCAGGGCGGGAGGTCAGATGAACACTGAAGCTTTCTTT. It codes for CATRAGGQMNTEAFF.

This clonotype appeared many times. The chain recombines TRBV20-1 with TRBJ2-5; the D gene is possibly TRBD2 (5 bases). CDR1 is DFQATT, CDR2 SNEGSKA, per germline (reference sequence). The CDR3 runs 16 residues. V was shortened by 2 bases and J by 5 bases, with 21 bases between the two germline ends. CDR3: CSARTRVASSPETQYF. The CDR3 nucleotides are TGCAGTGCTAGAACCCGGGTAGCGAGCTCCCCGGAGACCCAGTACTTC.

This clonotype was seen ten or more times. The chain has TRBV11-3 and TRBJ2-7, with 8 bases identical to TRBD2. The CDR3 consists of 14 residues. In germline, CDR1 is SGHNT, CDR2 YENEEA. V shed 5 bases, J shed 4 bases, and the junction held 7 bases outside the gene matches. CDR3 protein: CASSQRGGSYEQYF. CDR3 DNA: TGTGCCAGCAGCCAACGGGGGGGTAGTTACGAGCAGTACTTC.

In the case of this clonotype: A far larger clone is one nucleotide away, so this likely arose from a read error. The chain links TRBV12-3 or TRBV12-4 to TRBJ2-1; D remains unclear. The CDR3 contains 14 residues. V was pared by 5 bases and J by 10 bases, with 18 bases between. As DNA, the CDR3 is TGTGCCAGCAGTCCAATAAATATGGCCTACGAGCAGTTCTTC. Translated: CASSPINMAYEQFF.

Many counts were recorded for this clonotype. The chain recombines TRBV28 with TRBJ1-5; tentative D call: TRBD1 (6 bases). The CDR3 runs 13 residues. Germline loops: CDR1 MDHEN, CDR2 SYDVKM. With 3 bases removed from V and 6 bases from J, the gap between germline ends came to 9 bases. The CDR3: CASSFRGGQPQHF. The CDR3 nucleotides read TGTGCCAGCAGTTTCCGAGGGGGTCAGCCCCAGCATTTT.

The sample holds a few counts of this clonotype. The chain combines TRBV6-1 with TRBJ2-7; 7 positions match TRBD2. After removal of 4 bases from V and 2 bases from J, the junction contained 5 bases not matched to a gene. The CDR3 has 14 residues. CDR1 is MNHNS and CDR2 is SASEGT in the germline V gene. This CDR3 reads CASSVSGPTYEQYF. The CDR3 region has the DNA TGTGCCAGCAGTGTTAGCGGGCCTACCTACGAGCAGTACTTC.

This chain connects TRBV25-1 to TRBJ1-6, with 7 bases aligning to TRBD1. CDR1 is MGHDK, CDR2 SYGVNS, per germline. Trimming took 6 bases from V and 7 from J; bases not matched to a gene: 21. The CDR3 is 19 residues long. The DNA of the CDR3 is TGTGCCAGCAGCCCTCGCGCCGTCGGGACAGCCAAGAGAAATTCACCCCTCCACTTT. Its protein is CASSPRAVGTAKRNSPLHF.

In its sample, this clonotype was seen many times. The chain joins TRBV2 to TRBJ1-1; D perhaps matches TRBD1 (6 bases). V was trimmed by 5 bases and J by 1 base, leaving 8 bases between them. Germline assignment: CDR1 SNHLY and CDR2 FYNNEI. This CDR3 comprises 13 residues. Here the CDR3 DNA reads TGTGCCAGCAGTTCCAGGGGGAACACTGAAGCTTTCTTT. Translation: CASSSRGNTEAFF.

This clonotype was detected only a few times. The genes are TRBV9 and TRBJ2-3; TRBD1 matches 11 bases. The CDR3 has 18 residues. The germline V gene has CDR1 SGDLS and CDR2 YYNGEE. The J segment lost 5 bases and the V segment lost 2 bases, leaving 13 bases of the junction unmatched. The CDR3 DNA sequence: TGTGCCAGCAGCGTCAGAGGTTGGGACAGGGGGGCAGGAGATACGCAGTATTTT. As protein: CASSVRGWDRGAGDTQYF.

Of note for this clonotype: A much more abundant neighbour one base away suggests this may be a read error. V gene TRBV20-1 combines with J gene TRBJ2-5; 11 bases fit TRBD2. The J call may be faulty, since TRBJ2-1 better matches the DNA end. Per the germline V gene, CDR1 is DFQATT and CDR2 is SNEGSKA (reference sequence). CDR3 length: 13 amino acids. The CDR3 is CNASGRTYNEQFF. The CDR3 DNA is TGCAATGCTAGCGGGAGGACTTACAATGAGCAGTTCTTC.